Listed here are 28 T cell receptor beta chains from one sample, sequenced in a study of cytomegalovirus exposure and HLA in healthy donors. PCR amplification relied on 60 Vbeta primers (plus 13 Jbeta primers). This table comes from immunoSEQ multiplex PCR, and its TCRdb copy is limited to in-frame clones, with some not included. This table has under 130,000 clones, 78% appearing once. Sequencing was done on a sample of PBMCs. Receptors were obtained from a man under 40 in good health and CMV-seronegative.

The V and J genes are TRBV27 and TRBJ2-7; 8 positions agree with TRBD2. Per the germline V gene, CDR1 is MNHEY and CDR2 is SMNVEV (reference sequence). After removal of 7 bases from V and 3 bases from J, the junction contained 14 bases not matched to a gene. The CDR3 spans 16 residues. CDR3 sequence: CASIHGGGSISYEQYF. CDR3 DNA: TGTGCCAGCATCCACGGGGGGGGTTCAATTAGCTACGAGCAGTACTTC.

The chain joins TRBV13 to TRBJ1-2; TRBD1 matches at 8 bases. The CDR3 is made up of 15 amino acids. Trimming cost V 3 bases and J 2 bases; bases outside gene matches: 5. The germline V gene encodes CDR1 PRHDT and CDR2 FYEKMQ (reference sequence). The CDR3 loop is CASSFSGQGNYGYTF. DNA for the CDR3: TGTGCCAGCAGCTTTTCCGGACAGGGAAACTATGGCTACACCTTC.

The chain carries TRBV30 and TRBJ2-5; D uncertain. Germline CDR1 and CDR2: GTSNPN and SVGIG (reference sequence). The CDR3 totals 10 residues. V was clipped by 5 bases and J by 3 bases, with 4 bases between them. The CDR3 DNA reads as TGTGCCTGGTCTGAAGAGACCCAGTACTTC. Encoded protein: CAWSEETQYF.

The gene calls are TRBV2 and TRBJ2-5; unclear D gene. V lost 6 bases to trimming and J lost 5 bases, with 10 bases between them. The CDR3 covers 12 residues. The V gene's germline CDR1 is SNHLY and CDR2 FYNNEI. The CDR3 DNA sequence: TGTGCCAGCAGCGTAGTCGGGGAGACCCAGTACTTC. It is translated as CASSVVGETQYF.

The CDR3 is CAWSRDRVREQFF. In DNA, the CDR3 is TGTGCCTGGTCCCGGGACAGGGTCCGTGAGCAGTTCTTC. The genes are TRBV30 and TRBJ2-1, with 9 bases lining up with TRBD1. The CDR3 has 13 amino acids. V was clipped by 5 bases and J by 9 bases; unmatched bases: 8. Looked up from germline, CDR1 is GTSNPN and CDR2 is SVGIG (reference sequence).

On this clone itself: The final CDR3 position lacks the conserved phenylalanine or tryptophan, pointing to a likely read error. Because the CDR3's place on the DNA is in doubt, the DNA is left out and the CDR3 is given as listed by TCRdb. The chain recombines TRBV6-5 with TRBJ1-1; the table's D call, TRBD1, was not checked against the DNA. Per the germline V gene, CDR1 is MNHEY and CDR2 is SVGAGI. The CDR3 spans 13 amino acids, including both terminal residues. CDR3 loop: CASSYSIHVGAES.

J is TRBJ1-2 and V is TRBV11-3, with 9 bases that match TRBD1. V trimming: 4 bases; J trimming: 8 bases; junction bases outside the gene matches: 5. The germline CDR1 and CDR2 sequences are SGHNT and YENEEA. The CDR3 runs to 13 residues. CDR3 sequence (DNA): TGTGCCAGCAGCTCGGGACAGGGCGGGGGCTACACCTTC. This translates into CASSSGQGGGYTF.

The V and J genes are TRBV19 and TRBJ2-6; possibly TRBD2 for D (6 bases). The CDR3 spans 17 residues. V shed 3 bases and J shed 2 bases, with 14 bases lying between them. Looked up from germline, CDR1 is LNHDA and CDR2 is SQIVND (reference sequence). This CDR3 reads CASSIFSGGAGANVLTF. Here the CDR3 DNA reads TGTGCCAGTAGTATCTTTTCTGGAGGGGCTGGGGCCAACGTCCTGACTTTC.

Regarding this clone: An end of the junction does not agree with germline; a read error may underlie this. This chain links TRBV18 with TRBJ1-2; the D is unclear. Germline CDR1 reads KGHSH; CDR2 reads LQKENI. This CDR3 region has 12 residues. CDR3 amino acids: CASSPREGSSSF. The CDR3 DNA reads as TGTGCCAGCTCACCTAGGGAAGGGAGTTCCTCCTTC.

Concerning this clone itself: The same CDR3 can be traced to other DNA sequences in this sample. The gene calls are TRBV5-1 and TRBJ1-5; D possibly corresponds to TRBD1 (6 bases). Per the germline V gene, CDR1 is SGHRS and CDR2 is YFSETQ. V shed 0 bases and J shed 2 bases, with 6 bases lying between them. The CDR3 is made up of 14 amino acids. The CDR3 sequence is CASSLEGGNQPQHF. The CDR3 DNA is TGCGCCAGCAGCTTGGAGGGGGGCAATCAGCCCCAGCATTTT.

The chain's CDR3 is CASSLGRQSYEQYF. Here the CDR3 DNA reads TGTGCCAGCAGCTTGGGTCGACAGTCCTACGAGCAGTACTTC. V usage is TRBV5-4 and J usage is TRBJ2-7, with D tentatively TRBD1 (5 bases). Trimming took 0 bases from V and 1 from J, leaving 8 bases between them. The CDR3 has 14 residues. Germline CDR1 reads SGHNT; CDR2 reads YYREEE (reference sequence). Based on the CDR3 plus reference TRBV5-4 and TRBJ2-7, the full variable domain is ETGVTQSPTHLIKTRGQQVTLRCSSQSGHNTVSWYQQALGQGPQFIFQYYREEENGRGNFPPRFSGLQFPNYSSELNVNALELDDSALYLCASSLGRQSYEQYFGPGTRLTVT.

The chain couples TRBV29-1 to TRBJ2-1, with D possibly matching TRBD2 (5 bases). Trimming took off 6 bases at V and 0 bases at J, with 15 bases between the two ends. Germline CDR1 SQVTM, CDR2 ANQGSEA. This CDR3 is 15 amino acids long. The CDR3: CSVEPQRSSYNEQFF. For the CDR3, the DNA is TGCAGCGTCGAACCCCAGCGGAGCTCCTACAATGAGCAGTTCTTC.

The rearrangement joins TRBV4-2 to TRBJ2-7; the D is unclear. Trimming pared 1 base from V and 4 bases from J, leaving 5 bases between. The CDR3 is 12 amino acids. In germline, CDR1 is LGHNA, CDR2 YNFKEQ. The CDR3 DNA reads TGTGCCAGCAGCCAAGGCGCGTACGAGCAGTACTTC. Translation: CASSQGAYEQYF.

This clone was detected a few times. The chain joins TRBV7-9 to TRBJ1-5; D remains ambiguous. CDR3 length: 14 residues. V lost 0 bases, J lost 0 bases, and 3 bases lay in between. The germline V gene encodes CDR1 SEHNR and CDR2 FQNEAQ (reference sequence). CDR3 sequence: CASSLASSNQPQHF. CDR3 nucleotides: TGTGCCAGCAGCTTAGCCTCTAGCAATCAGCCCCAGCATTTT.

This sequence joins TRBV15 and TRBJ2-5; TRBD2 matches 9 bases. V gave up 6 bases and J gave up 4 bases; unmatched junction bases: 12. Germline V gives CDR1 LNHNV, CDR2 YYDKDF (reference sequence). The CDR3 length is 16 residues. CDR3 residues: CATRISSGSGIETQYF. In DNA form, the CDR3 reads TGTGCCACCAGGATCAGTAGCGGGAGCGGGATAGAGACCCAGTACTTC.

This clone has a handful of counts. The V gene is TRBV6-5, the J gene TRBJ2-7; 8 nucleotides line up with TRBD1. The CDR3 is 15 amino acids. V shed 6 bases and J 0 bases; nucleotides not matched to a gene: 7. Germline V gene data show CDR1 as MNHEY and CDR2 as SVGAGI. The chain's CDR3 is CASRPYRGSSYEQYF. CDR3 nucleotide sequence: TGTGCCAGCAGACCCTACAGGGGGAGCTCCTACGAGCAGTACTTC.

V usage is TRBV19 and J usage is TRBJ1-2, with TRBD1 matching 10 bases. V trimming: 5 bases; J trimming: 4 bases; junction bases outside the gene matches: 4. Germline V CDR1 and CDR2: LNHDA, SQIVND (reference sequence). The CDR3 spans 14 residues. CDR3 residues: CASSPGQGTYGYTF. CDR3 sequence (DNA): TGTGCCAGTAGTCCGGGACAGGGGACCTATGGCTACACCTTC. Looking up the rest from reference TRBV19 and TRBJ1-2 gives the full variable domain: DGGITQSPKYLFRKEGQNVTLSCEQNLNHDAMYWYRQDPGQGLRLIYYSQIVNDFQKGDIAEGYSVSREKKESFPLTVTSAQKNPTAFYLCASSPGQGTYGYTFGSGTRLTVV.

The rearrangement uses TRBV9 and TRBJ2-7; 9 positions match TRBD1. V lost 3 bases and J lost 12; bases outside the gene matches: 10. Germline CDR1 SGDLS, CDR2 YYNGEE. This CDR3 region has 13 residues. This chain's CDR3 is CASSATGQGDRYF. The CDR3, as DNA: TGTGCCAGCAGCGCGACGGGACAGGGTGATCGGTACTTC.

The chain joins TRBV4-1 to TRBJ2-7; 9 bases match TRBD2. CDR3 size: 15 residues. The V and J ends lost 0 bases and 4 bases, in that order; junction bases with no gene match: 4. Germline values: CDR1 MGHRA, CDR2 YSYEKL. The CDR3: CASSQDERGVYEQYF. CDR3 nucleotide sequence: TGCGCCAGCAGCCAAGACGAGCGGGGGGTTTACGAGCAGTACTTC.

This clone was found once. The V gene is TRBV28, the J gene TRBJ2-2; the D is unclear. This CDR3 region has 14 residues. The germline CDR1 and CDR2 sequences are MDHEN and SYDVKM. V lost 6 bases, J lost 6 bases, and 14 bases lay in between. The CDR3 protein is CASSENISPGELFF. The DNA of the CDR3 is TGTGCCAGCAGCGAGAATATCTCCCCCGGGGAGCTGTTTTTT.

The chain's CDR3 is CASSTGQPYSQPQHF. CDR3 coding DNA: TGTGCCAGCAGCACGGGACAGCCTTACAGTCAGCCCCAGCATTTT. The chain is built from TRBV27 and TRBJ1-5, with TRBD1 identical over 7 bases. From germline, CDR1 is MNHEY and CDR2 SMNVEV (reference sequence). The CDR3 length is 15 residues. With V trimmed by 6 bases and J by 6 bases, 11 bases remained unmatched.

The chain recombines TRBV7-9 with TRBJ1-5; possibly TRBD1 for D (5 bases). The V and J ends lost 2 bases and 4 bases respectively, with 12 bases between them. Germline assignment: CDR1 SEHNR and CDR2 FQNEAQ (reference sequence). This CDR3 is 15 amino acids long. The CDR3 nucleotides are TGTGCCAGCAGCTTATGGGAGGGGAAGAATCAGCCCCAGCATTTT. This sequence encodes CASSLWEGKNQPQHF. Filled out from reference TRBV7-9 and TRBJ1-5, the complete variable domain reads DTGVSQNPRHKITKRGQNVTFRCDPISEHNRLYWYRQTLGQGPEFLTYFQNEAQLEKSRLLSDRFSAERPKGSFSTLEIQRTEQGDSAMYLCASSLWEGKNQPQHFGDGTRLSIL.

The chain uses TRBV5-5 and TRBJ2-7, with a possible D match to TRBD2 (6 bases). Trimming shortened V by 0 bases and J by 3 bases, and 13 bases separated the two germline ends. CDR1 SGHKS and CDR2 YYEKEE come from the germline V gene (reference sequence). CDR3 length: 15 residues. The CDR3 sequence is CASSLGRVGDYEQYF. The CDR3 DNA sequence: TGTGCCAGCAGCTTGGGGAGGGTTGGGGACTACGAGCAGTACTTC. Full variable domain (rest looked up from reference TRBV5-5 and TRBJ2-7): DAGVTQSPTHLIKTRGQQVTLRCSPISGHKSVSWYQQVLGQGPQFIFQYYEKEERGRGNFPDRFSARQFPNYSSELNVNALLLGDSALYLCASSLGRVGDYEQYFGPGTRLTVT.

The chain recombines TRBV6-5 with TRBJ1-2, with TRBD1 matching 9 bases. This CDR3 has 13 amino acids. Germline-derived CDR1 and CDR2 are MNHEY and SVGAGI. Unmatched junction bases numbered 4, after V lost 7 bases and J lost 4 bases. The CDR3 region has the DNA TGTGCCAGCACCGAGGACAGGGGCTATGGCTACACCTTC. Protein product: CASTEDRGYGYTF.

This clone was counted between two and nine times. This sequence joins TRBV19 and TRBJ2-7; TRBD2 matches 8 bases. CDR1 LNHDA and CDR2 SQIVND come from the germline V gene (reference sequence). This CDR3 is built from 13 residues. Unmatched junction bases numbered 6, after V lost 8 bases and J lost 3 bases. The CDR3 nucleotides read TGTGCCAGTCAAGCGGGGGCCTACTACGAGCAGTACTTC. It translates to CASQAGAYYEQYF.

The rearrangement links TRBV5-4 to TRBJ2-3; no definite D call. Trimming left V 4 bases short and J 0 bases short, with 3 bases between. Germline assignment: CDR1 SGHNT and CDR2 YYREEE (reference sequence). This CDR3 is 12 amino acids long. CDR3 nucleotide sequence: TGTGCCAGCAGCCCTAGCACAGATACGCAGTATTTT. It is translated as CASSPSTDTQYF.

V and J are TRBV14 and TRBJ2-7; D unclear. This CDR3 is built from 14 residues. Germline V CDR1 and CDR2: SGHDN, FVKESK. Trimming took 1 base from V and 4 from J, leaving 11 bases between them. The CDR3 sequence: CASSQGSRIYEQYF. CDR3 DNA sequence: TGTGCCAGCAGCCAAGGTTCGAGAATTTACGAGCAGTACTTC.

This clone appeared a few times. The chain combines TRBV5-1 with TRBJ2-7; 8 bases are a match to TRBD1. CDR1 is SGHRS and CDR2 is YFSETQ in the germline V gene. The V gene end was trimmed by 5 bases and the J gene end by 2 bases; junction bases not matched to a gene: 6. The CDR3 has 14 amino acids. CDR3 region: CASRVDRAPYEQYF. The CDR3, as DNA: TGCGCCAGCAGGGTGGACAGGGCTCCCTACGAGCAGTACTTC.